This T cell receptor (beta chain) was obtained from a study of blood T cells in healthy people across ages. Study details: T cells yielded about one barcoded beta molecule per two cells through template switching.

The germline gives CDR1 SGHKS, CDR2 YYEKEE (reference sequence). This CDR3 contains 18 residues. After removal of 0 bases from V and 1 base from J, the junction contained 8 bases not matched to a gene. Study results and caveats: Getting older went along with TCR beta diversity per million T cells dropping roughly linearly.

The authors ran a second PCR of 7 to 11 cycles using a sample-barcoded 5' primer and a J-beta primer mix. TCRdb itself ran the 5' RACE reads through MiXCR, one entry per CDR3 protein. The sample shows 2 million or so distinct CDR3 sequences, roughly 49% of them seen only once. Comments on this clonotype: Its antigen remains unidentified.

The TCR sequence derives from a woman aged 40 to 49 in good health. Sequencing used blood. This chain uses TRBV5-5 with TRBJ2-3; 10 bases fit TRBD1. CDR3 sequence: CASSLGQGASWGTDTQYF. CDR3 nucleotides: TGTGCCAGCAGCTTGGGACAGGGGGCAAGTTGGGGCACAGATACGCAGTATTTT. Combining the CDR3 with reference TRBV5-5 and TRBJ2-3 gives the whole variable domain DAGVTQSPTHLIKTRGQQVTLRCSPISGHKSVSWYQQVLGQGPQFIFQYYEKEERGRGNFPDRFSARQFPNYSSELNVNALLLGDSALYLCASSLGQGASWGTDTQYFGPGTRLTVL.